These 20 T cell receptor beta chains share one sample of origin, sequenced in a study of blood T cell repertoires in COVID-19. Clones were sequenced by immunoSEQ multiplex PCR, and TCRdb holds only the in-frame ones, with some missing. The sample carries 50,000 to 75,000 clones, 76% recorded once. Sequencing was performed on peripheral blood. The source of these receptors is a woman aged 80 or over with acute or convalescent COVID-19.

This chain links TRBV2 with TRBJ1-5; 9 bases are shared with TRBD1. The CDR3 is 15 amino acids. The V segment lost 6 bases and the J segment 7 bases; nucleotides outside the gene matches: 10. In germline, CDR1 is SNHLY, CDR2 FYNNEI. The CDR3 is CASSPNTGGGQPQHF. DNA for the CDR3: TGTGCCAGCAGCCCAAACACAGGGGGCGGGCAGCCCCAGCATTTT.

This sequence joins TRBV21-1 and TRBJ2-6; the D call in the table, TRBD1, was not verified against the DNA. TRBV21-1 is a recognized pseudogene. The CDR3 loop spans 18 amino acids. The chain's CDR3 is CASSKQEVPCSGANVLTF. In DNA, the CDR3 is TGTGCCAGCAGCAAACAGGAAGTCCCCTGCTCCGGGGCCAACGTCCTGACTTTC.

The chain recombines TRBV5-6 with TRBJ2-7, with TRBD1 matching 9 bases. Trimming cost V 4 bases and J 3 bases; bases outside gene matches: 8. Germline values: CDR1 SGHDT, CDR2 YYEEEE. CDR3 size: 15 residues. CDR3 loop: CASSGQGSRIYEQYF. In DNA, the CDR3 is TGTGCCAGCAGCGGACAGGGGTCCCGTATCTACGAGCAGTACTTC.

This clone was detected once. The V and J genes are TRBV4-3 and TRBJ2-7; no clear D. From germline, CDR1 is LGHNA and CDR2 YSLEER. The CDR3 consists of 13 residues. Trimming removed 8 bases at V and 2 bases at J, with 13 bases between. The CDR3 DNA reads TGCGCCAGCGGAACCGGGTCCCCCTACGAGCAGTACTTC. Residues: CASGTGSPYEQYF.

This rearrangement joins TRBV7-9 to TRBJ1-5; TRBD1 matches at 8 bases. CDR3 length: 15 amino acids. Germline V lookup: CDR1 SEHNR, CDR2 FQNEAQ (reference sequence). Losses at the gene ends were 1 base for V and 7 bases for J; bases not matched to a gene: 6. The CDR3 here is CASSLETGVNQPQHF. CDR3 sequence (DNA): TGTGCCAGCAGCTTAGAGACAGGGGTCAACCAGCCCCAGCATTTT.

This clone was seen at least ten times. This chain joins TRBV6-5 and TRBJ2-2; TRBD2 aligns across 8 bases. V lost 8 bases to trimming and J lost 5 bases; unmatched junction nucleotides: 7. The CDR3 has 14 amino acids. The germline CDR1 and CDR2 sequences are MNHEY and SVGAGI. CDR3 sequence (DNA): TGTGCCAGCCAGCCGGGACTAGGGACCGGGGAGCTGTTTTTT. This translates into CASQPGLGTGELFF.

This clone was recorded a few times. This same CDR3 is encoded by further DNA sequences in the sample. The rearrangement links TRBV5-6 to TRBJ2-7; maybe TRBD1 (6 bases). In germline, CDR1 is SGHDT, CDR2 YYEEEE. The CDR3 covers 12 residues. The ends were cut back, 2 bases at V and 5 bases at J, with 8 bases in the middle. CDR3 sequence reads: CASSLQGDEQYF. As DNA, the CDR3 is TGTGCCAGCAGCTTACAGGGTGACGAGCAGTACTTC.

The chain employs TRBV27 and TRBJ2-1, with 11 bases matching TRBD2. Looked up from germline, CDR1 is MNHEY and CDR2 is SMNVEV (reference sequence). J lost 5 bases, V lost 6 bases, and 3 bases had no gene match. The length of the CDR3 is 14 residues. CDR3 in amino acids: CASSPLAGDNEQFF. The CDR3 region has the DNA TGTGCCAGCAGCCCACTAGCGGGAGACAATGAGCAGTTCTTC.

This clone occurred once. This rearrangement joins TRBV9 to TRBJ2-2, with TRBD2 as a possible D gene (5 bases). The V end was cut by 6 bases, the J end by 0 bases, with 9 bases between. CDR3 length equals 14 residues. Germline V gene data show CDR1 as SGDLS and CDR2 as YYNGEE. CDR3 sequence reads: CASKGDPNTGELFF. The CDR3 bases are TGTGCCAGCAAGGGAGACCCGAACACCGGGGAGCTGTTTTTT.

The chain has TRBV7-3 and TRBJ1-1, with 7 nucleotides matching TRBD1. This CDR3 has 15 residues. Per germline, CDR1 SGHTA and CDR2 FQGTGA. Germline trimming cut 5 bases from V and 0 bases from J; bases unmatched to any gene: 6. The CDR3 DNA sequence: TGTGCCAGCAGCCTGACAGGGTCCCTGAACACTGAAGCTTTCTTT. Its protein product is CASSLTGSLNTEAFF.

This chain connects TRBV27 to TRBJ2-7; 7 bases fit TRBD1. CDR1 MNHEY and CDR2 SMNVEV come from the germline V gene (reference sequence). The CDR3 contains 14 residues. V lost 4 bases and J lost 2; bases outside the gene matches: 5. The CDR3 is CASSSPGQTYEQYF. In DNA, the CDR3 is TGTGCCAGCAGTTCTCCGGGACAGACCTACGAGCAGTACTTC.

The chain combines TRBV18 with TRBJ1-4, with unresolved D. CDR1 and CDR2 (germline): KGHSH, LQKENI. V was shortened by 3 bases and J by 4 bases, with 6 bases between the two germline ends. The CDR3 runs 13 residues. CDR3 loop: CASSPAINEKLFF. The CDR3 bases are TGTGCCAGCTCACCCGCGATTAATGAAAAACTGTTTTTT.

The CDR3: CASSLYPGVLNQPQHF. The CDR3 nucleotides are TGCGCCAGCAGCTTGTATCCAGGGGTGTTAAATCAGCCCCAGCATTTT. This chain links TRBV5-1 with TRBJ1-5, with D possibly being TRBD1 (6 bases). CDR1 and CDR2 (germline): SGHRS, YFSETQ. CDR3 length: 16 residues. The V end lost 1 base, the J end lost 4 bases, and 15 bases lay between the germline ends. The variable domain in full, completed from reference TRBV5-1 and TRBJ1-5, reads KAGVTQTPRYLIKTRGQQVTLSCSPISGHRSVSWYQQTPGQGLQFLFEYFSETQRNKGNFPGRFSGRQFSNSRSEMNVSTLELGDSALYLCASSLYPGVLNQPQHFGDGTRLSIL.

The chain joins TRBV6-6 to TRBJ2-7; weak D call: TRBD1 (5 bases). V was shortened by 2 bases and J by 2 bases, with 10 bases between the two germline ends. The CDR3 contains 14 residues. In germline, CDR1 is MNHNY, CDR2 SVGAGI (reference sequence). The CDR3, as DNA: TGTGCCAGCAGTTACATGGGGCTTCCCTACGAGCAGTACTTC. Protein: CASSYMGLPYEQYF.

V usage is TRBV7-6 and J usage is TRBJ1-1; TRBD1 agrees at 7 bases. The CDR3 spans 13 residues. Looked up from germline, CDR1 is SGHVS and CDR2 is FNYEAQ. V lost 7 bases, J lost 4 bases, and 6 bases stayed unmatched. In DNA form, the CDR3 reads TGTGCCAGCACCGAGGGGACAGTCACTGAAGCTTTCTTT. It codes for CASTEGTVTEAFF.

The CDR3 bases are TGTGCCAGCAGCCTCCTCGTGGGGGCCGAGACCCAGTACTTC. The encoded protein is CASSLLVGAETQYF. The rearrangement joins TRBV14 to TRBJ2-5; D may be TRBD1 (6 bases). Germline assignment: CDR1 SGHDN and CDR2 FVKESK. The CDR3 is 14 residues long. V was shortened by 4 bases and J by 5 bases, with 14 bases between the two germline ends. Full variable domain (missing parts from reference TRBV14 and TRBJ2-5): EAGVTQFPSHSVIEKGQTVTLRCDPISGHDNLYWYRRVMGKEIKFLLHFVKESKQDESGMPNNRFLAERTGGTYSTLKVQPAELEDSGVYFCASSLLVGAETQYFGPGTRLLVL.

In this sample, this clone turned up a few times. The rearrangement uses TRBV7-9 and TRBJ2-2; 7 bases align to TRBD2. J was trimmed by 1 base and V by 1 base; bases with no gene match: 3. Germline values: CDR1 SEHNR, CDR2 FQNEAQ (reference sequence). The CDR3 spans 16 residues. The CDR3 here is CASSLGSGVNTGELFF. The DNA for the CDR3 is TGTGCCAGCAGCTTAGGGAGCGGGGTGAACACCGGGGAGCTGTTTTTT.

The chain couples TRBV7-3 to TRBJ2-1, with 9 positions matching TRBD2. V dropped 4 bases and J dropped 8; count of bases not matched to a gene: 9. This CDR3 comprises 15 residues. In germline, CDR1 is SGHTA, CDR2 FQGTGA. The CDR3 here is CASSSLAGAGDEQFF. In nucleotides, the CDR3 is TGTGCCAGCAGCTCCTTAGCGGGAGCGGGCGATGAGCAGTTCTTC.

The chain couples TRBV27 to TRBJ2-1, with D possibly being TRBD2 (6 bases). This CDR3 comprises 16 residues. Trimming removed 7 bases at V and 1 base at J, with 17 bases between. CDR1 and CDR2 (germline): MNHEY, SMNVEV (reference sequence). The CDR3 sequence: CASKKGGAGSYNEQFF. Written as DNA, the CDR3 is TGTGCCAGCAAAAAAGGCGGGGCAGGGTCCTACAATGAGCAGTTCTTC.

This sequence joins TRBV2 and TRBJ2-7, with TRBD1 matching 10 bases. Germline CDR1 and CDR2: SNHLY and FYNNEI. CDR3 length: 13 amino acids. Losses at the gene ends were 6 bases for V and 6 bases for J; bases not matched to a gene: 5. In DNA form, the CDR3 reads TGTGCCAGCAGCGGGACAGGGGCTCCCGAGCAGTACTTC. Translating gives CASSGTGAPEQYF.